The TCR beta chain under discussion was sequenced for a study of Ad26.COV2.S vaccination and SARS-CoV-2 variants. Overall study: Trial arm assignment for the donor was COV1001 Ad26.COV2.S.

Treatment: some 20 received Ad26.COV2.S at low or high dose, single or two shots; about 5 received placebo; per-sample allocation not given. Samples came from day 63 after the first vaccine or placebo injection. Immunization relied on an Ad26 vector, which expressed Wuhan-strain SARS-CoV-2 spike. Sequencing was performed with immunoSEQ multiplex PCR; in TCRdb, only in-frame clones are kept and a portion is missing. This sample has 350,000 to 500,000 clones, with 89% found just once. The sample was peripheral blood, taken in a trial of Ad26.COV2.S vaccine versus placebo. This TCR was recovered from a person aged 18-65 years who received the Ad26.COV2.S COVID-19 vaccine or a placebo.

This chain's CDR3 is CASSAGGDWAEAFF. CDR3 in DNA: TGTGCCAGCAGCGCAGGGGGCGATTGGGCTGAAGCTTTCTTT. The V and J genes are TRBV9 and TRBJ1-1; 8 nucleotides align to TRBD1. This CDR3 has 14 amino acids. From germline, CDR1 is SGDLS and CDR2 YYNGEE. With V trimmed by 3 bases and J by 6 bases, 7 bases remained unmatched.